This TCR beta chain was obtained from a study of spatial heterogeneity in lung cancer. Study background: Each time, sequencing found more beta-chain sequences than alpha-chain sequences.

Concerning this clonotype itself: Its antigen remains unknown.

Noted time point: sample taken at primary tumor resection. Whole RNA obtained from tumor, nontumor lung or frozen PBMC underwent sequencing without sorting. Untreated early-stage non-small cell lung cancer patients, approximately 76 in total, were the donors. Study-level findings and limits: More often at tumor resection than at routine follow-up, ubiquitous expanded tumor TCRs were detected in the blood.

Single TCR cDNA molecules each had their own unique molecular identifier. Using its own MiXCR run on the 5' RACE reads, TCRdb lists one record per CDR3 protein. The repertoire holds about 38,000 distinct CDR3 sequences, with 7.5% as singletons. The V gene's germline CDR1 is SGHNT and CDR2 YYREEE (reference sequence). The CDR3 sequence is 14 residues long. The junction had 7 bases not matched to a gene; V was cut back by 4 bases and J by 12 bases. This clonotype was sampled from a male donor with early-stage non-small cell lung cancer. The V and J genes are TRBV5-4 and TRBJ2-1, with 13 nucleotides matching TRBD2. The specimen comprised PBMCs, sampled at surgery. CDR3 in DNA: TGTGCCAGCAGCCCCGGGACTAGCGGGACGTTGCAGTTCTTC. Amino acids: CASSPGTSGTLQFF.